This T cell receptor beta chain was recovered during a study of blood T cell repertoires in COVID-19. Overall study: Acute-phase and convalescent COVID-19 samples originated in the United States, Italy and Spain. Sources were T cells, B-cell-depleted T cells, or PBMCs; the material itself was cDNA or gDNA.

Measured with immunoSEQ multiplex PCR; TCRdb has only the in-frame clones, and not every one. Here the sample spans 56,000 or so clones, roughly nine tenths being singletons. The junction had 10 bases not matched to a gene; V was cut back by 3 bases and J by 7 bases. CDR1 ENHRY and CDR2 SYGVKD come from the germline V gene. CDR3 size: 17 residues. Patients of the Seattle cohort, enrolled during active infection, were followed longitudinally. This receptor was taken from a woman aged 55 to 70 with COVID-19, enrolled during active disease. The chain joins TRBV10-3 to TRBJ2-1; 12 bases line up with TRBD2. Input material: peripheral blood. CDR3 coding DNA: TGTGCCATCAGTGATCCCGCTAGCGGGAGGGATAGGAATGAGCAGTTCTTC. Protein product: CAISDPASGRDRNEQFF.